The 6 T cell receptor beta chains in this list originate from one sample, sequenced in a study of T cells after yellow fever vaccination. TCRdb re-called the 5' RACE reads with MiXCR, one entry per CDR3 protein. In the table there are about 580,000 distinct CDR3 sequences, about 17% of which are singletons. Sequenced here: PBMCs, sampled about 5 days after the first yellow fever vaccination. The receptors originated from a man aged 18-30 years who received the YFV17D yellow fever vaccine.

A word on this clonotype: The junction does not match germline at one end; this may be a read error. This chain links TRBV7-8 with TRBJ2-3; D remains unclear. CDR1 is SGHVS and CDR2 is FQNEAQ in the germline V gene. This CDR3 spans 13 amino acids. As DNA, the CDR3 is TGTGTCAGCAGCCCCCCGAATTCAGATACGCAGTATTTT. It is translated as CVSSPPNSDTQYF.

This rearrangement joins TRBV20-1 to TRBJ2-2, with TRBD1 matching 9 bases. The CDR3 runs to 13 residues. Germline V gene lookup returns CDR1 DFQATT and CDR2 SNEGSKA (reference sequence). The CDR3 region is CGPRDRETGELFF. For the CDR3, the DNA is TGCGGGCCCCGGGACAGGGAAACCGGGGAGCTGTTTTTT.

This chain uses TRBV7-9 with TRBJ2-3; D remains unclear. The CDR3 length is 13 residues. V lost 4 bases and J 11 bases, leaving 16 bases between the germline ends. Germline assignment: CDR1 SEHNR and CDR2 FQNEAQ (reference sequence). This CDR3 is CASSSPPWSGQYF. CDR3 DNA sequence: TGTGCCAGCAGCTCACCCCCATGGTCGGGGCAGTATTTT.

Only a few counts were recorded for this clonotype. The chain recombines TRBV5-8 with TRBJ2-7, with 9 positions matching TRBD1. The CDR3 is 14 residues long. Germline-derived CDR1 and CDR2 are SGHTS and YDEGEE. J was trimmed by 5 bases and V by 4 bases; bases with no gene match: 7. In DNA, the CDR3 is TGTGCCAGCAGCACGGGGGACAGGGTGGACGAGCAGTACTTC. Protein product: CASSTGDRVDEQYF. The complete variable domain, with remaining parts taken from reference TRBV5-8 and TRBJ2-7, reads EAGVTQSPTHLIKTRGQQATLRCSPISGHTSVYWYQQALGLGLQFLLWYDEGEERNRGNFPPRFSGRQFPNYSSELNVNALELEDSALYLCASSTGDRVDEQYFGPGTRLTVT.

The genes are TRBV20-1 and TRBJ2-1; D remains unclear. Trimming took 4 bases from V and 5 from J, leaving 15 bases between them. CDR3 length equals 14 residues. CDR1 is DFQATT, CDR2 SNEGSKA, per germline (reference sequence). The CDR3 DNA is TGCAGTGCTACCGGCCCCCAAAGGAACAATGAGCAGTTCTTC. This gives the protein CSATGPQRNNEQFF.

The chain is built from TRBV20-1 and TRBJ2-1; D is possibly TRBD1 or TRBD2 (5 bases each). V was shortened by 5 bases and J by 4 bases, with 12 bases between the two germline ends. This CDR3 comprises 13 residues. In germline, CDR1 is DFQATT, CDR2 SNEGSKA (reference sequence). The CDR3 spells CSADRGLYNEQFF. CDR3 bases: TGCAGTGCTGATCGGGGCCTTTACAATGAGCAGTTCTTC.